This TCR beta chain was sequenced in a study of T cell repertoires in cytomegalovirus infection. Overall study context: It was the public TCR beta signatures that indicated both CMV infection and matching HLA type. Broader study findings: In two of eight donors, the top clonotype was HLA-C-restricted CMV-specific.

The V gene lost 1 base and the J gene lost 3 bases, with 12 bases spanning the gap. CDR1 and CDR2 (germline): LGHDT, YNNKEL (reference sequence). The CDR3 covers 15 residues. About this clonotype itself: Its antigen is not known.

TCRdb ran MiXCR on the reads and lists one entry per CDR3 protein. The profile shows 110,000 or so distinct CDR3 sequences, under 35% of them singletons. Sequencing was performed on CD8+ T cells from cultured PBMCs, taken from culture after CMV antigen stimulation. The clonotype comes from a human donor in good health (CMV status not recorded). Some clones in this sample may be carry-over from other donors' samples. The chain couples TRBV3-1 to TRBJ2-5, with D possibly TRBD1 on 6 matching bases. The CDR3 DNA follows: TGTGCCAGCAGCCAAGTGCCACAGGGTGAAGAGACCCAGTACTTC. The encoded protein is CASSQVPQGEETQYF.